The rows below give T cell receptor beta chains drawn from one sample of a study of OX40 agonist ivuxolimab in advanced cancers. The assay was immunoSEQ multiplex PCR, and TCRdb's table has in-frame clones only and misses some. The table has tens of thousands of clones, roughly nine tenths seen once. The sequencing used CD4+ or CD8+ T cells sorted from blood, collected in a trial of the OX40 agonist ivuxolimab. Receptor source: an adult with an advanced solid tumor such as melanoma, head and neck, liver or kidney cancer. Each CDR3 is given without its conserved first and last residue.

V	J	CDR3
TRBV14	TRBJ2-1	ASSQGGDEQF
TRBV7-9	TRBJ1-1	ASGPQGFNTEAF
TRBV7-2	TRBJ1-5	ASSLYGTTNQPQH
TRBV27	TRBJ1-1	ASSISPRWDTEAF
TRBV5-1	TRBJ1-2	ASSLAPQPANYGYT
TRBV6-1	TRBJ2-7	ASSEWGQGAYEQY
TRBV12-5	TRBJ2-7	ASGFDRGEQY
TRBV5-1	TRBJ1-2	ASSLGQGANGYT
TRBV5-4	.	ASSFRAGATYEQY
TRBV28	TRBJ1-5	ASSLGRYYSNQPQH
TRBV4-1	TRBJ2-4	ASSQGLATLRGKNIQY
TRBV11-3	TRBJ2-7	ASSLGQGHSYEQY